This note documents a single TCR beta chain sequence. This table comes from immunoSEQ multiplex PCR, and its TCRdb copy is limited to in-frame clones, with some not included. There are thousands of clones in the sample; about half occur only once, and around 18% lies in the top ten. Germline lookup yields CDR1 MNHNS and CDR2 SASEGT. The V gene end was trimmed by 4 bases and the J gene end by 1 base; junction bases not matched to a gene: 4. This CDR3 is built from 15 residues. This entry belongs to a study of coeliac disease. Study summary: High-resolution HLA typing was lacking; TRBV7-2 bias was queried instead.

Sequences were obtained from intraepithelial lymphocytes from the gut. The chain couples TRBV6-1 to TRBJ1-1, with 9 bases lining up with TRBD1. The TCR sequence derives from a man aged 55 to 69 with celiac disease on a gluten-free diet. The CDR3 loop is CASSAKTGGNTEAFF. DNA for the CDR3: TGTGCCAGCAGTGCAAAGACAGGGGGGAACACTGAAGCTTTCTTT.